A selection of T cell receptor beta chains follows, all from one sample in a study of neurological immune-mediated disorders. TCRdb used MiXCR to reprocess the 5' RACE reads, holding one entry per CDR3 protein. The sample lists 120,000 or so distinct CDR3 sequences, about 3.2% seen once, with roughly 1.3% in the top ten. Sequenced material: PBMCs. These receptors all come from a woman in her 30s with multiple sclerosis. CDR3s include the opening cysteine and the closing phenylalanine or tryptophan. A D gene is named only where the DNA matches it firmly. Size tells how often a clone was seen (once, few, many) or the class of an expanded clone, and some rows leave it out.

>TRBJ2-5|TRBV20-1|many|NA
CSARQRRNQETQYF
TGCAGTGCTAGACAACGGCGGAACCAAGAGACCCAGTACTTC
>TRBJ2-3|TRBV14|many|NA
CASSQDGQSTDTQYF
TGTGCCAGCAGCCAAGATGGTCAGTCCACAGATACGCAGTATTTT
>TRBJ1-5|TRBV5-1|many|TRBD1
CASSWTGHQPQHF
TGCGCCAGCAGCTGGACAGGGCATCAGCCCCAGCATTTT
>TRBJ2-5|TRBV20-1|many|TRBD1
CSARMGTGGGFVQETQYF
TGCAGTGCTAGGATGGGGACAGGAGGAGGGTTTGTTCAAGAGACCCAGTACTTC
>TRBJ2-3|TRBV6-5|many|NA
CASSYFPKRGGTDTQYF
TGTGCCAGCAGTTACTTCCCTAAAAGGGGGGGCACAGATACGCAGTATTTT
>TRBJ2-1|TRBV20-1|many|NA
CSAKRDLVRTNEQFF
TGCAGTGCTAAGCGTGATCTGGTCCGAACCAATGAGCAGTTCTTC
>TRBJ1-1|TRBV5-5|many|NA
CASSLVEHTEAFF
TGTGCCAGCAGCTTGGTAGAACACACTGAAGCTTTCTTT
>TRBJ1-2|TRBV7-6|few|NA
CASSLNGVQEGGYTF
TGTGCCAGCAGCTTAAACGGGGTTCAGGAGGGGGGCTACACCTTC
>TRBJ2-1|TRBV5-1|many|NA
CASSLAMGNEQFF
TGCGCCAGCAGCTTGGCTATGGGCAATGAGCAGTTCTTC
>TRBJ1-3|TRBV29-1|many|NA
CSFLRGAENTIYF
TGCAGCTTTCTTCGGGGGGCAGAAAACACCATATATTTT
>TRBJ2-7|TRBV10-1|NA|NA
CASSESAGQEEQYF
TGCGCCAGCAGTGAGTCTGCAGGGCAAGAAGAGCAGTACTTC
>TRBJ1-1|TRBV5-1|many|TRBD1
CASSENLQGSTEAFF
TGCGCCAGCAGCGAAAATTTACAGGGGAGCACTGAAGCTTTCTTT
>TRBJ2-2|TRBV5-1|many|NA
CASSLSGQNTGELFF
TGCGCCAGCAGCCTCAGTGGACAGAACACCGGGGAGCTGTTTTTT
>TRBJ1-2|TRBV7-2|many|NA
CASSLSAGTAGYTF
TGTGCCAGCAGCTTGTCTGCAGGGACTGCTGGCTACACCTTC
>TRBJ2-7|TRBV6-1|many|NA
CACRTVSSYEQYF
TGTGCCTGCCGGACGGTGAGCTCCTACGAGCAGTACTTC
>TRBJ2-6|TRBV5-1|few|NA
CASSPGLSGANVLTF
TGCGCCAGCAGCCCAGGTCTGAGCGGGGCCAACGTCCTGACTTTC
>TRBJ2-5|TRBV10-3|many|TRBD2
CAISVLAASQETQYF
TGTGCCATCAGTGTACTAGCGGCCAGTCAAGAGACCCAGTACTTC
>TRBJ1-1|TRBV7-6|many|NA
CASSMGLGNTEAFF
TGTGCCAGCAGCATGGGACTCGGGAACACTGAAGCTTTCTTT
>TRBJ2-7|TRBV7-2|many|TRBD1
CASGRSGTGAYEQYF
TGTGCCAGCGGACGATCCGGGACAGGGGCTTACGAGCAGTACTTC
>TRBJ1-5|TRBV20-1|many|TRBD1
CSAGTGNQPQHF
TGCAGTGCAGGGACAGGGAATCAGCCCCAGCATTTT
>TRBJ2-3|TRBV6-5|many|NA
CASSYSLDTDTQYF
TGTGCCAGCAGTTACTCACTGGACACAGATACGCAGTATTTT
>TRBJ2-1|TRBV5-6|many|NA
CASSRGRVSYNEQFF
TGTGCCAGCAGCCGGGGGCGAGTCTCCTACAATGAGCAGTTCTTC
>TRBJ2-2|TRBV5-5|many|NA
CASSLWRINTGELFF
TGTGCCAGCAGCCTGTGGCGGATAAACACCGGGGAGCTGTTTTTT
>TRBJ2-2|TRBV7-6|NA|NA
CASSSDRRENTGELFF
TGTGCCAGCAGCTCAGACAGGCGAGAGAACACCGGGGAGCTGTTTTTT
>TRBJ1-6|TRBV10-3|many|NA
CAIPPGRDSPLHF
TGTGCCATCCCGCCAGGGAGAGATTCACCCCTCCACTTT
>TRBJ1-1|TRBV12-3/TRBV12-4|many|NA
CASRGLGNTEAFF
TGTGCCAGCAGAGGGCTTGGGAACACTGAAGCTTTCTTT
>TRBJ1-2|TRBV20-1|many|NA
CSATRYSSVNYGYTF
TGCAGTGCTACCCGCTACAGTTCTGTTAACTATGGCTACACCTTC
>TRBJ2-3|TRBV20-1|many|TRBD2
CSALPGLAGDGDTQYF
TGCAGTGCTCTACCGGGACTAGCGGGAGATGGAGATACGCAGTATTTT
>TRBJ2-2|TRBV29-1|many|NA
CSAEETNTGELFF
TGCAGCGCCGAGGAGACGAACACCGGGGAGCTGTTTTTT
>TRBJ2-2|TRBV9|many|TRBD2
CASSPRKASGIDVTGELFF
TGTGCCAGCAGCCCCAGAAAGGCTAGCGGGATCGATGTCACCGGGGAGCTGTTTTTT
>TRBJ1-2|TRBV12-3/TRBV12-4|many|TRBD1
CASSRGQAYPYGYTF
TGTGCCAGCAGCCGAGGACAGGCCTACCCCTATGGCTACACCTTC
>TRBJ1-2|TRBV6-6|many|NA
CASSYMGSGPGNYGYTF
TGTGCCAGCAGTTACATGGGGTCAGGTCCTGGGAACTATGGCTACACCTTC